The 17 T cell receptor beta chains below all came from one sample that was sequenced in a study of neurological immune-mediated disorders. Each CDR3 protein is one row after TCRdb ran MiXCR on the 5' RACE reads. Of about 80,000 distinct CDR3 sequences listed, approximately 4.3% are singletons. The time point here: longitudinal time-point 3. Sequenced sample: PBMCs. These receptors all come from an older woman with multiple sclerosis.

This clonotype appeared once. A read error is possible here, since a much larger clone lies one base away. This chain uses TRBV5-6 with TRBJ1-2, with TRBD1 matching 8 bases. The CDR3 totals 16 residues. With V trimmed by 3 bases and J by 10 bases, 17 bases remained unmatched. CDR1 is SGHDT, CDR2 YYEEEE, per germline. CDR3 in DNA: TGTGCCAGCAGCTCGAGATTCGACAGGGGTCCGGATGTCTACACCTTC. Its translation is CASSSRFDRGPDVYTF. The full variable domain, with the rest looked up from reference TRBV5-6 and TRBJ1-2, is DAGVTQSPTHLIKTRGQQVTLRCSPKSGHDTVSWYQQALGQGPQFIFQYYEEEERQRGNFPDRFSGHQFPNYSSELNVNALLLGDSALYLCASSSRFDRGPDVYTFGSGTRLTVV.

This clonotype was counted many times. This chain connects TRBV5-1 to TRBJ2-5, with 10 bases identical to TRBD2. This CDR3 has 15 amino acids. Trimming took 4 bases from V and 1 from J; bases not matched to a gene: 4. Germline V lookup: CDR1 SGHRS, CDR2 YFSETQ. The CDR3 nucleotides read TGCGCCAGCAGCGTCCTAGCGGGGGTCCAAGAGACCCAGTACTTC. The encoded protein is CASSVLAGVQETQYF.

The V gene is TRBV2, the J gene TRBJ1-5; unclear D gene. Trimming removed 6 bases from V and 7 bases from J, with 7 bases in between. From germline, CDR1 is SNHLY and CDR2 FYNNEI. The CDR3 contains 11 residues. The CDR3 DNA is TGTGCCAGCAGAAGGGAACAGCCCCAGCATTTT. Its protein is CASRREQPQHF.

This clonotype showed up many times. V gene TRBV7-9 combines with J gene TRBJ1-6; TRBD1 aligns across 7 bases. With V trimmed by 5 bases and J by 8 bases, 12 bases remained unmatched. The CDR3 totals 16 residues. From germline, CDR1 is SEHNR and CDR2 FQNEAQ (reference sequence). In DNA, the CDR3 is TGTGCCAGCAGCGCTAGACAGGGAAGGGGGGATTCACCCCTCCACTTT. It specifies CASSARQGRGDSPLHF.

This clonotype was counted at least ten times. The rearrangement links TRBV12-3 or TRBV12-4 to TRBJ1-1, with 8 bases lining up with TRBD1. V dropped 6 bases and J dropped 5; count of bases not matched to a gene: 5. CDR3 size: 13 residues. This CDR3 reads CASSRTGLTEAFF. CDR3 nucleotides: TGTGCCAGCAGCCGGACAGGGTTGACTGAAGCTTTCTTT.

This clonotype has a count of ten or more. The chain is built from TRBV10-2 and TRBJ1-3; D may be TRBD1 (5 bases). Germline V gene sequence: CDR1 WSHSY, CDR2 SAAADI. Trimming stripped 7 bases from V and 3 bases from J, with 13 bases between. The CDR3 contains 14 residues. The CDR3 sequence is CASIQGTIGNTIYF. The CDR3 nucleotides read TGCGCCAGCATCCAGGGAACGATTGGAAACACCATATATTTT.

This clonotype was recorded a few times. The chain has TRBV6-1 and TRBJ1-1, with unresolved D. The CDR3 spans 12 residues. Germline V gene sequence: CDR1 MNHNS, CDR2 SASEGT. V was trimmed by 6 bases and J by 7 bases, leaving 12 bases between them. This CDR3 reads CASRLPGGEAFF. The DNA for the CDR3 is TGTGCCAGCAGGCTTCCGGGCGGTGAAGCTTTCTTT.

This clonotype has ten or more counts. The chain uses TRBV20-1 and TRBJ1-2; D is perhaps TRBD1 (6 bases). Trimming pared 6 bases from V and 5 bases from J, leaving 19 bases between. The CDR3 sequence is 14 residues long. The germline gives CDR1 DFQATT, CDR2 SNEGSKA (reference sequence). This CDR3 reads CSADSKQGWYGYTF. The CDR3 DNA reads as TGCAGTGCCGACTCGAAACAGGGCTGGTATGGCTACACCTTC.

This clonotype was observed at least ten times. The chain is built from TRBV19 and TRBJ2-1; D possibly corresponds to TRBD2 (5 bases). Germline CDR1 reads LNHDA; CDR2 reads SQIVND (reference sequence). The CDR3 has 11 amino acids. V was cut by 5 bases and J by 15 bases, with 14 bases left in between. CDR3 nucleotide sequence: TGTGCCAGTAGTGAGGAGAGGGTGGTGTTCTTC. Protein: CASSEERVVFF.

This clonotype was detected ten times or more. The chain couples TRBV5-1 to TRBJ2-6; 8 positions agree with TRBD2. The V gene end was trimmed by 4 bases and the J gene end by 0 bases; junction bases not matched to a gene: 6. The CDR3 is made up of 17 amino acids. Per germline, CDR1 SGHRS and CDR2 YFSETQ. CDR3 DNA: TGCGCCAGCAGCCGGGGGGGAGGGGACTCTGGGGCCAACGTCCTGACTTTC. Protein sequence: CASSRGGGDSGANVLTF.

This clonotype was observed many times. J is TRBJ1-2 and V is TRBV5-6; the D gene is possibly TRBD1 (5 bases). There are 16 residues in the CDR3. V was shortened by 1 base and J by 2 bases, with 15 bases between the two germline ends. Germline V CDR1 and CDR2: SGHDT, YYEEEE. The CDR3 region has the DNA TGTGCCAGCAGCTTGTCTCAGGGTAGGGCGAACTATGGCTACACCTTC. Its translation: CASSLSQGRANYGYTF.

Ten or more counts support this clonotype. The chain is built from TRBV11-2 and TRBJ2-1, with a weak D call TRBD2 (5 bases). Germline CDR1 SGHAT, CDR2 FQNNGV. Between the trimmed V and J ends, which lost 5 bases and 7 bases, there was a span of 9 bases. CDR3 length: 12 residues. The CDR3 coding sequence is TGTGCCAGCAGCCGGGGTCGGAATGAGCAGTTCTTC. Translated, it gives CASSRGRNEQFF.

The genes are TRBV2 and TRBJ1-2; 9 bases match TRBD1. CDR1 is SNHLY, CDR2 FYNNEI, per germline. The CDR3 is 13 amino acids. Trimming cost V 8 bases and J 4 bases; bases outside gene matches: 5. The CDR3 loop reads CASREQGAYGYTF. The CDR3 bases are TGTGCCAGCCGAGAACAGGGGGCCTATGGCTACACCTTC.

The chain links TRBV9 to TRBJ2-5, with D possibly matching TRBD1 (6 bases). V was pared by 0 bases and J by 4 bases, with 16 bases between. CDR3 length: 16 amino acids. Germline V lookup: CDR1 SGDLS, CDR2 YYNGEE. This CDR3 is CASSVGQTGWIETQYF. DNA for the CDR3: TGTGCCAGCAGCGTAGGGCAAACAGGGTGGATAGAGACCCAGTACTTC.

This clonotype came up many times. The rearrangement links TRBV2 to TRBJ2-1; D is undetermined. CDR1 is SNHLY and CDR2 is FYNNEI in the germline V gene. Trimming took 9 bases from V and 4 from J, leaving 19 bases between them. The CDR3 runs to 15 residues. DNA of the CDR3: TGTGCCAGAGGCCCTCAATCGACACTTTACAATGAGCAGTTCTTC. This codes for CARGPQSTLYNEQFF.

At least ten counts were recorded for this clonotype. CDR3 loop: CSVGDGPGTQYF. Written as DNA, the CDR3 is TGCAGCGTGGGAGATGGACCAGGTACGCAGTATTTT. V gene TRBV29-1 combines with J gene TRBJ2-3, with D tentatively TRBD2 (5 bases). Germline lookup yields CDR1 SQVTM and CDR2 ANQGSEA. V was shortened by 6 bases and J by 8 bases, with 15 bases between the two germline ends. The CDR3 totals 12 residues.

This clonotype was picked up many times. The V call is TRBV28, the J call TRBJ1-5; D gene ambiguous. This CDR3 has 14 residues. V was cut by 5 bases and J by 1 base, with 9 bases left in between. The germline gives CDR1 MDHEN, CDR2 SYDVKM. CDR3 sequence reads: CASSGDISNQPQHF. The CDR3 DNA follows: TGTGCCAGCAGTGGGGATATAAGCAATCAGCCCCAGCATTTT.